The rows below give T cell receptor beta chains drawn from one sample of a study of blood T cell repertoires in COVID-19. Only in-frame clones appear in the TCRdb table, and some are missing; sequencing was by immunoSEQ multiplex PCR. The sample lists 60,000 to 70,000 clones; around 81% were seen once. The sample consisted of peripheral blood. These receptor sequences come from a woman aged 60-75 years with acute or convalescent COVID-19. Each CDR3 is given without its conserved first and last residue.

V	J	CDR3
TRBV5-1	TRBJ2-2	ASSWGLSGGVEPGELF
TRBV6-6	TRBJ2-1	ASSRTSGGTGNEQF
TRBV14	TRBJ1-1	ASSQGLLAF
TRBV29-1	TRBJ1-1	SVPGVTNTEAF
TRBV5-1	TRBJ1-1	ASSLEGAMNTEAF
TRBV5-4	TRBJ1-1	ASSQQGGTEAF
TRBV7-9	TRBJ1-1	AYLPGAPPGEAF
TRBV9	TRBJ2-1	ASSVGLAGWGEQF
TRBV5-1	TRBJ1-1	ASSLVRGGTEAF
TRBV7-3	TRBJ2-7	ASSFAGGASYEQY
TRBV3-1/TRBV3-2	TRBJ1-1	ASTRTGNTEAF
TRBV13	TRBJ2-3	ASSFRGENTQY
TRBV18	TRBJ1-5	ASSGDSRFSNQPQH
TRBV19	TRBJ2-7	ASGGQANYEQY
TRBV19	TRBJ2-4	ASSSGTALAKNIQY
TRBV7-9	TRBJ2-1	ASSLEAGNSHEQF
TRBV19	TRBJ1-2	ASRTGEVSYGYT
TRBV5-1	TRBJ2-2	ASTQSNTGELF
TRBV9	TRBJ2-2	ASSPSGHADGELF
TRBV19	TRBJ1-2	ASSTDRGNGYT
TRBV3-1/TRBV3-2	TRBJ2-2	ASRRAGGPTGELF
TRBV19	TRBJ1-5	ASSIGTGEGQPQH
TRBV9	TRBJ2-3	ASSAGTDTQY
TRBV13	TRBJ2-1	ASSFPGTHYNEQF
TRBV5-5	TRBJ2-2	ASSLEGGGARTGELF
TRBV5-1	TRBJ1-2	ASSPTASNYGYT
TRBV11-2	TRBJ2-3	ASSSIPDTQY